This TCR beta chain was sequenced for a study of control samples from healthy donors and cancer patients. Trimming took 6 bases from V and 1 from J, leaving 12 bases between them. CDR3 length: 14 amino acids. Germline assignment: CDR1 MGHRA and CDR2 YSYEKL. With respect to this clone: The same CDR3 can be traced to other DNA sequences in this sample.

Data came from immunoSEQ multiplex PCR; TCRdb stores just in-frame clones and leaves some out. Here the sample spans 150,000 or so clones, roughly 88% being singletons. Sequencing input: blood. The clonotype comes from a man aged 18 to 30 in good health. This chain connects TRBV4-1 to TRBJ1-1; D perhaps matches TRBD1 (5 bases). This chain's CDR3 is CASRGTLRNTEAFF. CDR3 nucleotide sequence: TGCGCCAGCAGGGGGACCCTGAGGAACACTGAAGCTTTCTTT.